This record looks at one T cell receptor (beta chain) sequence and its context. CDR1 and CDR2 (germline): LGHNA, YSLEER. Trimming removed 2 bases at V and 0 bases at J, with 13 bases between. The CDR3 length is 16 residues. These data are taken from a study of blood T cell repertoires in COVID-19. Study background: COVID-19 samples from acute and convalescent phases originated in the United States, Italy and Spain. T cells, B-cell-depleted T cells, or PBMCs supplied cDNA or gDNA.

Sequenced by immunoSEQ multiplex PCR; TCRdb stores in-frame clones only, minus some. The sample holds about 120,000 clones, over 60% seen once. The chain links TRBV4-3 to TRBJ1-1; D is undetermined. The source of this sequence is a woman of 80 years or more with acute or convalescent COVID-19. Sequencing used peripheral blood. The CDR3 sequence is CASSQYRGSMNTEAFF. The CDR3 coding sequence is TGCGCCAGCAGCCAATATCGCGGCTCAATGAACACTGAAGCTTTCTTT.